This is a list of T cell receptor beta chains from one sample in a study of read filtering for tumor transcriptome and immune sequencing. TCRdb recomputed calls from the reads with MiXCR, one row per CDR3 protein. The sample records approximately 62,000 distinct CDR3 sequences, roughly 19% being singletons. Source material: a population of CD138-negative cells sorted from bone marrow. These receptors originate from a donor over 35 with multiple myeloma. CDR3s include the opening cysteine and the closing phenylalanine or tryptophan. The order of the fields is CDR3 length, J gene, D gene, clone size, V gene, CDR3 DNA, CDR3 protein. The D gene is left open where the match is weak. The size field is filled for only some rows; it gives once, few, many or a size class.

17 | TRBJ2-3 | . | many | TRBV24-1 | TGTGCCACCAGTGATTTCTCCCCCGGAATGGGAACAGATACGCAGTATTTT | CATSDFSPGMGTDTQYF
14 | TRBJ2-5 | . | many | TRBV15 | TGTGCCACCAGCAGAGCGGGTAGCGAGGAGACCCAGTACTTC | CATSRAGSEETQYF
14 | TRBJ2-7 | . | . | TRBV28 | TGTGCCAGCAGTTTATTCCAGCTCTCCTACGAGCAGTACTTC | CASSLFQLSYEQYF
13 | TRBJ1-5 | . | many | TRBV2 | TGTGCCAGCAGAGCTGAGAGCAATCAGCCCCAGCATTTT | CASRAESNQPQHF
14 | TRBJ2-2 | . | many | TRBV24-1 | TGTGCCACCAGTGATTTTGGCAACACCGGGGAGCTGTTTTTT | CATSDFGNTGELFF
14 | TRBJ2-7 | TRBD2 | many | TRBV20-1 | TGCAGTGCTAGGGCTAGCGGGAGAACCTACGAGCAGTACTTC | CSARASGRTYEQYF
13 | TRBJ1-1 | . | . | TRBV28 | TGTGCCAGCAGTCGTCGGTTGAGCACTGAGGCTTTCTTT | CASSRRLSTEAFF
16 | TRBJ2-7 | TRBD1 | many | TRBV20-1 | TGCAGTGCTAGAGGGGCCCCCGGGGACAGCCTCTACGAGCAGTACTTC | CSARGAPGDSLYEQYF
14 | TRBJ2-7 | TRBD2 | many | TRBV3-1 | TGTGCCAGCAGCAAACTAGCGGGAGCAGTTGAGCAGTACTTC | CASSKLAGAVEQYF
18 | TRBJ2-1 | . | . | TRBV6-6 | TGTGCCAGCAGTTCACCGCGGCCGGCGTACAGCTCCTACAATGAGCAGTTCTTC | CASSSPRPAYSSYNEQFF
15 | TRBJ2-7 | TRBD2 | many | TRBV20-1 | TGCAGTGCTAACGGGGCACTAGCGGGGGTGGACGAGCAGTACTTC | CSANGALAGVDEQYF
13 | TRBJ1-2 | TRBD1 | many | TRBV20-1 | TGCAGTGCTAGAGCAGGGGGTAGCTATGGCTACACCTTC | CSARAGGSYGYTF
19 | TRBJ2-6 | . | many | TRBV4-2 | TGTGCCAGCAGCCAAGATCGTGGTAGTACGTCTTCTGGGGCCAACGTCCTGACTTTC | CASSQDRGSTSSGANVLTF
14 | TRBJ2-1 | . | many | TRBV5-1 | TGCGCCAGCAGCTTGAGGGATGGGTACAATGAGCAGTTCTTC | CASSLRDGYNEQFF
15 | TRBJ1-1 | . | many | TRBV7-2 | TGTGCCAGCAGCCCTACCATGACGGCGAACACTGAAGCTTTCTTT | CASSPTMTANTEAFF
11 | TRBJ1-1 | . | many | TRBV7-8 | TGTGCCAGCAGCCTGGGTGGTTTAGCTTTCTTT | CASSLGGLAFF
14 | TRBJ1-1 | TRBD1 | few | TRBV5-1 | TGCGCCAGCAGCCGGGACAGTCCGAACACTGAAGCTTTCTTT | CASSRDSPNTEAFF
14 | TRBJ2-2 | . | many | TRBV6-4 | TGTGCCAGCAGTGAAAGGGTGAACACCGGGGAGCTGTTTTTT | CASSERVNTGELFF
16 | TRBJ2-2 | . | many | TRBV7-9 | TGTGCCAGCAGCTTGTCAGGGACAACGAACACCGGGGAGCTGTTTTTT | CASSLSGTTNTGELFF
15 | TRBJ2-5 | . | many | TRBV28 | TGTGCCAGCAGCACAAAGACAGCTTACCAAGAGACCCAGTACTTC | CASSTKTAYQETQYF
17 | TRBJ2-6 | TRBD1 | many | TRBV6-2/TRBV6-3 | TGTGCCAGCAGAGGACAGGGGATTGCTCTGTGGGCCAACGTCCTGACTTTC | CASRGQGIALWANVLTF
15 | TRBJ2-3 | . | many | TRBV5-4 | TGTGCCAGCAGCTTGACGAGGGGGGGCACAGATACGCAGTATTTT | CASSLTRGGTDTQYF
12 | TRBJ2-5 | . | many | TRBV20-1 | TGCAGTGCTAGGGGGATACAAGAGACCCAGTACTTC | CSARGIQETQYF
14 | TRBJ2-5 | . | few | TRBV11-3 | TGTGCCAGCAGCTTGTCTCCTGCGAGGGAGACCCAGTACTTC | CASSLSPARETQYF
18 | TRBJ2-1 | TRBD2 | medium-sized | TRBV10-3 | TGTGCCATCAGTGAATGGCGGGAGGGGACCGTGAAGGACAATGAGCAGTTCTTC | CAISEWREGTVKDNEQFF
13 | TRBJ2-1 | TRBD2 | many | TRBV28 | TGTGCCAGCAGGGGGACTAGGCCAAATGAGCAGTTCTTC | CASRGTRPNEQFF
16 | TRBJ2-3 | . | many | TRBV7-2 | TGTGCCAGCAGCACGCGATCCGGGACTGGCACAGATACGCAGTATTTT | CASSTRSGTGTDTQYF
16 | TRBJ1-5 | . | many | TRBV20-1 | TGCAGTGCTAGAGATCAGACAGCATATAGCAATCAGCCCCAGCATTTT | CSARDQTAYSNQPQHF
14 | TRBJ2-7 | TRBD1 | many | TRBV6-5 | TGTGCCAGCAGTTACGGGGACAGGGGTTCCGAGCAGTACTTC | CASSYGDRGSEQYF
14 | TRBJ1-5 | . | few | TRBV5-1 | TGCGCCAGCAGCTTGGGGGGAGAGAATCAGCCCCAGCATTTT | CASSLGGENQPQHF
18 | TRBJ2-2 | TRBD1 | . | TRBV13 | TGTGCCAGCACCATCGACAGGGGGCAGAAGTCGAACACCAGGGAGCTGTTTTTT | CASTIDRGQKSNTRELFF
16 | TRBJ1-4 | . | many | TRBV6-5 | TGTGCCAGCAGTTACACGAGGAGCGCAACTAATGAAAAACTGTTTTTT | CASSYTRSATNEKLFF
15 | TRBJ1-1 | TRBD1 | many | TRBV11-2 | TGTGCCAGCAGCCCGACGACAGGGGGTCGAACTGAAGCTTTCTTT | CASSPTTGGRTEAFF
13 | TRBJ2-5 | . | many | TRBV5-1 | TGCGCCACCGCACGAGGACAGCAAGAGACCCAGTACTTC | CATARGQQETQYF
14 | TRBJ2-2 | . | many | TRBV6-6 | TGTGCCAGCGGCAGGACAGCGAACACCGGGGAGCTGTTTTTT | CASGRTANTGELFF
18 | TRBJ2-1 | TRBD2 | . | TRBV6-2/TRBV6-3 | TGTGCCAGCACCCCTCGGGAGTTAGCGGGGGGCCGGTACTATGAGCAGTTCTTC | CASTPRELAGGRYYEQFF
14 | TRBJ2-3 | TRBD2 | many | TRBV24-1 | TGTGCCACCGGGATAGCGGGTGAGGCAGATACGCAGTATTTT | CATGIAGEADTQYF
15 | TRBJ2-1 | TRBD1 | . | TRBV19 | TGTGCCAGTACTGGTGGACAGGGCTCCTACAATGAGCAGTTCTTC | CASTGGQGSYNEQFF
13 | TRBJ2-5 | . | many | TRBV11-1 | TGTGCCAGCAGCGGAGGGGGGGCTGAGACCCAGTACTTC | CASSGGGAETQYF
14 | TRBJ2-7 | TRBD1 | many | TRBV20-1 | TGCAGTGCTATCATAGGGACAGGGCACTACGAGCAGTACTTC | CSAIIGTGHYEQYF
14 | TRBJ2-7 | . | many | TRBV7-3 | TGTGCCAGCAGCTTAAAGAGAGGCCCCTACGAGCAGTACTTC | CASSLKRGPYEQYF
18 | TRBJ2-1 | . | many | TRBV4-2 | TGCGCCAGCAGCCAACCTGCCGGGTCTTTGAGCTCCTACAATGAGCAGTTCTTC | CASSQPAGSLSSYNEQFF
16 | TRBJ2-7 | . | many | TRBV5-1 | TGCGCCAGCAGCTTGCGGCCGGACATTCGTCCCTACGAGCAGTACTTC | CASSLRPDIRPYEQYF
16 | TRBJ1-1 | . | . | TRBV29-1 | TGCAGCGTTGGTGGAGACCCCAAACGAGTAGGCACTGAAGCTCTCTTT | CSVGGDPKRVGTEALF
16 | TRBJ2-3 | . | many | TRBV18 | TGTGCCAGCTCACTCAACCGGGACTCGGGCACAGATACGCAGTATTTT | CASSLNRDSGTDTQYF
16 | TRBJ2-2 | TRBD1 | . | TRBV19 | TGTGCCAGTAGTTTGACGACAGGGGGCTTCACCGGGGAGCTGTTTTTT | CASSLTTGGFTGELFF
14 | TRBJ1-6 | . | many | TRBV20-1 | TGCAGTGCTCCCCGGGCCGGAGTTAATTCACCCCTCCACTTT | CSAPRAGVNSPLHF
13 | TRBJ2-5 | . | many | TRBV7-8 | TGTGCCAGCGAGCGTGGGCTTCGAGAGACCCAGTACTTC | CASERGLRETQYF
12 | TRBJ2-5 | . | many | TRBV28 | TGTGCCAGCAGTCTCCCCGGGGAGACCCAGTACTTC | CASSLPGETQYF
15 | TRBJ2-3 | . | few | TRBV7-9 | TGTGCCAGCAGTGCAGAGGGCGGATCCACAGATACGCAGTATTTT | CASSAEGGSTDTQYF
13 | TRBJ2-1 | TRBD2 | few | TRBV10-3 | TGTGCCATCAGTGGGACTAGCATAGATGAGCAGTTCTTC | CAISGTSIDEQFF
15 | TRBJ1-1 | . | . | TRBV5-1 | TGCGCCAGCAGCACCGCATCGAATGTTGGCACTGAAGCTTTCTTT | CASSTASNVGTEAFF
15 | TRBJ2-2 | TRBD2 | many | TRBV6-5 | TGTGCCAGCAGTTACCGGACTAGCAGAACCGGGGAGCTGTTTTTT | CASSYRTSRTGELFF
15 | TRBJ1-6 | . | many | TRBV4-1 | TGCGCCAGCAGCCAAGGGAGGGGAAGTAATTCACCCCTCCACTTT | CASSQGRGSNSPLHF
11 | TRBJ1-1 | . | many | TRBV30 | TGTGCCTGGAAGACCTCGTCTGAAGCTTTCTTT | CAWKTSSEAFF
13 | TRBJ2-2 | . | many | TRBV5-4 | TGTGCCAGCAGTAACGGGTACACCGGGGAGCTGTTTTTT | CASSNGYTGELFF
15 | TRBJ2-5 | . | many | TRBV6-2/TRBV6-3 | TGTGCCAGCAGTACCAGCGGACTTCCCGGGGAGACCCAGTACTTC | CASSTSGLPGETQYF
15 | TRBJ2-1 | TRBD1 | many | TRBV30 | TGTGCCTGGAGTGGGAAAGGGGGCAGGACGGATGAGCAGTTCTTC | CAWSGKGGRTDEQFF
15 | TRBJ1-1 | . | many | TRBV7-9 | TGTGCCAGCAGCTTAGCTCCAGGAATGGGGACTGAAGCTTTCTTT | CASSLAPGMGTEAFF